A selection of T cell receptor beta chains follows, all from one sample in a study of blood T cell repertoires in COVID-19. TCRdb's table, derived via immunoSEQ multiplex PCR, lists solely in-frame clones and lacks some. The table records under 500,000 clones, around nine tenths of them present only once. Sequencing was done on a sample of peripheral blood. The origin of the receptors is a woman aged 25 to 45 with acute or convalescent COVID-19. Both conserved end residues are part of each CDR3. The D gene is left open where the match is weak. Expanded clones get a size class; other rows say once, few or many, or leave the size out.

clone_size: -; v_call: TRBV9; j_call: TRBJ2-6; d_call: -; cdr3_nt: TGTGCCAGCAGCCTTACGGTTTCTGGGGCCAACGTCCTGACTTTC; cdr3_aa: CASSLTVSGANVLTF
clone_size: -; v_call: TRBV27; j_call: TRBJ2-2; d_call: TRBD1; cdr3_nt: TGTGCCAGCAGTTTATCCAGGACAGGCACCGGGGAGCTGTTTTTT; cdr3_aa: CASSLSRTGTGELFF
clone_size: -; v_call: TRBV28; j_call: TRBJ2-1; d_call: -; cdr3_nt: TGTGCCAGCAGTGTACGTAGGAGCTCCTACAATGAGCAGTTCTTC; cdr3_aa: CASSVRRSSYNEQFF
clone_size: -; v_call: TRBV11-2; j_call: TRBJ1-1; d_call: -; cdr3_nt: TGTGCCAGCAGCTTAAGGGGGAAGGGTGAAGCTTTCTTT; cdr3_aa: CASSLRGKGEAFF
clone_size: -; v_call: TRBV12-3/TRBV12-4; j_call: TRBJ2-7; d_call: -; cdr3_nt: TGTGCCAGCAGGCCTGTGGGGAGCTACGAGCAGTACTTC; cdr3_aa: CASRPVGSYEQYF
clone_size: few; v_call: TRBV2; j_call: TRBJ1-1; d_call: -; cdr3_nt: TGTGCCAGCAGTAGATCTACTGGCGGCACTGAAGCTTTCTTT; cdr3_aa: CASSRSTGGTEAFF
clone_size: -; v_call: TRBV6-5; j_call: TRBJ2-7; d_call: TRBD2; cdr3_nt: TGTGCCAGCAGGAGGACTAGCGGGGGTATCTACGAGCAGTACTTC; cdr3_aa: CASRRTSGGIYEQYF
clone_size: -; v_call: TRBV18; j_call: TRBJ1-2; d_call: TRBD1; cdr3_nt: TGTGCCAGCTCACCGGAGACAGGGGGGAACTATGGCTACACCTTC; cdr3_aa: CASSPETGGNYGYTF
clone_size: -; v_call: TRBV5-1; j_call: TRBJ1-1; d_call: -; cdr3_nt: TGCGCCAGCAGCTTGGCGGGTTTTCCGAACACTGAAGCTTTCTTT; cdr3_aa: CASSLAGFPNTEAFF
clone_size: -; v_call: TRBV7-9; j_call: TRBJ1-1; d_call: -; cdr3_nt: TGTGCCAGCAGCTCCCCTTATATACCAGTCGAAGCTTTCTTT; cdr3_aa: CASSSPYIPVEAFF
clone_size: -; v_call: TRBV18; j_call: TRBJ2-5; d_call: -; cdr3_nt: TGTGCCAGCTCACCACTTGGCAGGGGGGTTACCCAAGAGACCCAGTACTTC; cdr3_aa: CASSPLGRGVTQETQYF
clone_size: few; v_call: TRBV2; j_call: TRBJ1-5; d_call: TRBD1; cdr3_nt: TGTGCCAGCAGGGACAGGGTGGAATCTCAGCCCCAGCATTTT; cdr3_aa: CASRDRVESQPQHF
clone_size: -; v_call: TRBV14; j_call: TRBJ1-1; d_call: TRBD1; cdr3_nt: TGTGCCAGCGGACAGGGAATTGAAGCTTTCTTT; cdr3_aa: CASGQGIEAFF
clone_size: once; v_call: TRBV7-9; j_call: TRBJ1-2; d_call: -; cdr3_nt: TGTGCCAGCACCTGGAACAGTGGGTATGGCTACACCTTC; cdr3_aa: CASTWNSGYGYTF
clone_size: -; v_call: TRBV4-1; j_call: TRBJ1-1; d_call: TRBD1; cdr3_nt: TGCGCCAGCAGACGACAGGGAGACACTGAAGCTTTCTTT; cdr3_aa: CASRRQGDTEAFF
clone_size: once; v_call: TRBV4-1; j_call: TRBJ1-4; d_call: TRBD1; cdr3_nt: TGCGCCAGCAGACAAATTGACCTACAGGGGGCGGATGAAAAACTGTTTTTT; cdr3_aa: CASRQIDLQGADEKLFF
clone_size: -; v_call: TRBV5-8; j_call: TRBJ2-1; d_call: -; cdr3_nt: TGTGCCAGCAGCCCGGACAGTTGGATTTACAATGAGCAGTTCTTC; cdr3_aa: CASSPDSWIYNEQFF
clone_size: -; v_call: TRBV9; j_call: TRBJ2-5; d_call: TRBD1; cdr3_nt: TGTGCCAGCAGCGCCTGGGACAGGACCCAAGAGACCCAGTACTTC; cdr3_aa: CASSAWDRTQETQYF
clone_size: -; v_call: TRBV5-4; j_call: TRBJ2-5; d_call: TRBD2; cdr3_nt: TGTGCCAGCAGCCCAGGGACGGGGGGAGAGACCCAGTACTTC; cdr3_aa: CASSPGTGGETQYF
clone_size: -; v_call: TRBV24-1; j_call: TRBJ2-3; d_call: TRBD2; cdr3_nt: TGTGCCACCAGTGTTAGCAGTAGCGGGGGTTCAGATACGCAGTATTTT; cdr3_aa: CATSVSSSGGSDTQYF
clone_size: -; v_call: TRBV3-1/TRBV3-2; j_call: TRBJ1-2; d_call: -; cdr3_nt: TGTGCCAGCAGCCAAGAAAGGGGAGACAGGGGCTACACCTTC; cdr3_aa: CASSQERGDRGYTF
clone_size: -; v_call: TRBV5-1; j_call: TRBJ1-1; d_call: -; cdr3_nt: TGCGCCAGCAGTGTGTCGACGGGGTCCACTGAAGCTTTCTTT; cdr3_aa: CASSVSTGSTEAFF
clone_size: -; v_call: TRBV5-4; j_call: TRBJ1-6; d_call: -; cdr3_nt: TGTGCCAGCAGCCGGTTAGATCGGACAGCTAATTCACCCCTCCACTTT; cdr3_aa: CASSRLDRTANSPLHF
clone_size: -; v_call: TRBV6-5; j_call: TRBJ2-5; d_call: -; cdr3_nt: TGTGCCAGCAGTACAGGGCCCGGGGAGACCCAGTACTTC; cdr3_aa: CASSTGPGETQYF
clone_size: once; v_call: TRBV21-1; j_call: TRBJ1-1; d_call: -; cdr3_nt: TGTGCCAGCAGCGATCGACAGGGGGCTGGGGGGACTGAAGCTTTCTTT; cdr3_aa: CASSDRQGAGGTEAFF
clone_size: -; v_call: TRBV5-4; j_call: TRBJ1-2; d_call: -; cdr3_nt: TGTGCCAGCAGCTTGGGCGGGGTCTATGGCTACACCTTC; cdr3_aa: CASSLGGVYGYTF
clone_size: -; v_call: TRBV7-3; j_call: TRBJ2-1; d_call: TRBD1; cdr3_nt: TGTGCCAGCAGCTTAAAGGGACAGGGGTCCAATGAGCAGTTCTTC; cdr3_aa: CASSLKGQGSNEQFF
clone_size: -; v_call: TRBV7-8; j_call: TRBJ2-5; d_call: -; cdr3_nt: TGTGCCAGCAGCTTAGGTTGGAACCGGGACTTACAAGAGACCCAGTACTTC; cdr3_aa: CASSLGWNRDLQETQYF
clone_size: -; v_call: TRBV18; j_call: TRBJ2-5; d_call: -; cdr3_nt: TGTGCCAGCTCATCAGACATGGGAGGTCAAGAGACCCAGTACTTC; cdr3_aa: CASSSDMGGQETQYF
clone_size: few; v_call: TRBV6-5; j_call: TRBJ1-5; d_call: -; cdr3_nt: TGTGCCAGCAGTTACACAGGCCCCAATCAGCCCCAGCATTTT; cdr3_aa: CASSYTGPNQPQHF
clone_size: -; v_call: TRBV2; j_call: TRBJ2-2; d_call: -; cdr3_nt: TGTGCCAGCACCGAAACACGAACCACCGGGGAGCTGTTTTTT; cdr3_aa: CASTETRTTGELFF
clone_size: -; v_call: TRBV9; j_call: TRBJ2-7; d_call: -; cdr3_nt: TGTGCCAGCAGCGTAAACTCCCCCTCCTACGAGCAGTACTTC; cdr3_aa: CASSVNSPSYEQYF
clone_size: -; v_call: TRBV28; j_call: TRBJ1-1; d_call: TRBD1; cdr3_nt: TGTGCCAGCAGTCCCACAGGGGCCATGAACACTGAAGCTTTCTTT; cdr3_aa: CASSPTGAMNTEAFF
clone_size: -; v_call: TRBV18; j_call: TRBJ2-1; d_call: TRBD1; cdr3_nt: TGTGCCAGCTCACCCTCTGGGACAGGACCGCGCAATGAGCAGTTCTTC; cdr3_aa: CASSPSGTGPRNEQFF
clone_size: few; v_call: TRBV2; j_call: TRBJ2-3; d_call: TRBD2; cdr3_nt: TGTGCCAGCAAGGTTAGCGGGGGAGGTACAGATACGCAGTATTTT; cdr3_aa: CASKVSGGGTDTQYF
clone_size: -; v_call: TRBV7-6; j_call: TRBJ1-3; d_call: -; cdr3_nt: TGTGCCAGCTCTCCACGGAGTTCTGGAAACACCATATATTTT; cdr3_aa: CASSPRSSGNTIYF
clone_size: -; v_call: TRBV2; j_call: TRBJ1-5; d_call: TRBD1; cdr3_nt: TGTGCCAGCAGTACCGCGACAGGGGCCAATCAGCCCCAGCATTTT; cdr3_aa: CASSTATGANQPQHF
clone_size: -; v_call: TRBV15; j_call: TRBJ2-5; d_call: TRBD1; cdr3_nt: TGTGCCACCAGCAGCAACAGGGGGCAGGAGACCCAGTACTTC; cdr3_aa: CATSSNRGQETQYF
clone_size: -; v_call: TRBV2; j_call: TRBJ1-6; d_call: TRBD1; cdr3_nt: TGTGCCAGCAGGGTTACCGACAGGGTGGCTTCACCCCTCCACTTT; cdr3_aa: CASRVTDRVASPLHF
clone_size: -; v_call: TRBV30; j_call: TRBJ1-4; d_call: -; cdr3_nt: TGTGCCTGGAGTTCCCAGCCGGGGGTTAATGAAAAACTGTTTTTT; cdr3_aa: CAWSSQPGVNEKLFF
clone_size: -; v_call: TRBV29-1; j_call: TRBJ1-2; d_call: -; cdr3_nt: TGCAGCGTTGAAAAACAGGGATTCAACTATGGCTACACCTTC; cdr3_aa: CSVEKQGFNYGYTF
clone_size: -; v_call: TRBV30; j_call: TRBJ2-2; d_call: -; cdr3_nt: TGTGCCTGGAGTATGGAGCCGAACACCGGGGAGCTGTTTTTT; cdr3_aa: CAWSMEPNTGELFF
clone_size: -; v_call: TRBV30; j_call: TRBJ1-2; d_call: TRBD1; cdr3_nt: TGTGCCTGGAGTGGTCCCGGGACAGGGAAACTCACGACAGGCTACACCTTC; cdr3_aa: CAWSGPGTGKLTTGYTF
clone_size: -; v_call: TRBV7-3; j_call: TRBJ2-7; d_call: TRBD1; cdr3_nt: TGTGCCAGCAGTCAACTTCCGGGACAGTCCTACGAGCAGTACTTC; cdr3_aa: CASSQLPGQSYEQYF
clone_size: once; v_call: TRBV27; j_call: TRBJ2-7; d_call: TRBD1; cdr3_nt: TGTGCCAGCAGGTGGACAGGGGGCCCCTACGAGCAGTACTTC; cdr3_aa: CASRWTGGPYEQYF
clone_size: -; v_call: TRBV7-3; j_call: TRBJ2-1; d_call: TRBD1; cdr3_nt: TGTGCCAGCAGCGAGGGACAGGGGTCTAGCAATGAGCAGTTCTTC; cdr3_aa: CASSEGQGSSNEQFF
clone_size: few; v_call: TRBV2; j_call: TRBJ2-1; d_call: -; cdr3_nt: TGTGCCAGCACTGACCCGTTCAATGAGCAGTTCTTC; cdr3_aa: CASTDPFNEQFF
clone_size: once; v_call: TRBV2; j_call: TRBJ2-1; d_call: TRBD2; cdr3_nt: TGTGCCAGCAGGGAGTGGACTAGCGGGTACAATGAGCAGTTCTTC; cdr3_aa: CASREWTSGYNEQFF
clone_size: -; v_call: TRBV9; j_call: TRBJ2-7; d_call: -; cdr3_nt: TGTGCCAGCAGCGTAGACCTCTCACTAGCCTACGAGCAGTACTTC; cdr3_aa: CASSVDLSLAYEQYF